These 27 T cell receptor beta chains originate from one sample sequenced in a study of T cell repertoires in cytomegalovirus infection. One entry per CDR3 protein, called by TCRdb with MiXCR from the reads. The sample lists hundreds of thousands of distinct CDR3 sequences, around 9.1% seen once, with approximately 2.3% in the top ten. The specimen sequenced was PBMCs. The receptors come from a human donor in good health (CMV status not recorded). Some clones in this sample may be carry-over from other donors' samples.

The table lists this clonotype with many counts. The chain recombines TRBV20-1 with TRBJ1-5, with TRBD1 identical over 7 bases. Unmatched junction bases numbered 13, after V lost 3 bases and J lost 2 bases. The CDR3 has 17 residues. The germline V gene encodes CDR1 DFQATT and CDR2 SNEGSKA (reference sequence). The DNA for the CDR3 is TGCAGTGCTAGGGGACAGAGTTATATTAGTGGCAATCAGCCCCAGCATTTT. Protein: CSARGQSYISGNQPQHF.

This clonotype was detected many times. The rearrangement joins TRBV6-5 to TRBJ1-5; possible D gene TRBD1, 5 bases. CDR1 and CDR2 (germline): MNHEY, SVGAGI. The CDR3 consists of 15 residues. Trimming pared 5 bases from V and 2 bases from J, leaving 13 bases between. CDR3 DNA sequence: TGTGCCAGCAGTAGGGTCTTGGGGGGCAATCAGCCCCAGCATTTT. Translation: CASSRVLGGNQPQHF.

This clonotype showed up just a few times. This rearrangement joins TRBV6-6 to TRBJ1-4, with D maybe TRBD1 (6 bases). The germline CDR1 and CDR2 sequences are MNHNY and SVGAGI (reference sequence). Trimming took 4 bases from V and 8 from J, leaving 23 bases between them. The CDR3 covers 17 residues. The CDR3 bases are TGTGCCAGCAGTTTCTACCCCCCGGGCGCAAGGGGGGAAAAACTGTTTTTT. Protein product: CASSFYPPGARGEKLFF.

The chain carries TRBV2 and TRBJ2-2; 7 positions agree with TRBD2. The V segment lost 11 bases and the J segment 2 bases; nucleotides outside the gene matches: 8. The CDR3 spans 14 residues. Germline CDR1 is SNHLY and CDR2 is FYNNEI. This chain's CDR3 is CASWGGVNTGELFF. CDR3 sequence (DNA): TGTGCCTCCTGGGGAGGGGTCAACACCGGGGAGCTGTTTTTT.

This clonotype was counted ten times or more. The chain joins TRBV10-3 to TRBJ1-3, with D unresolved. The V end was cut by 3 bases, the J end by 0 bases, with 12 bases between. The CDR3 is made up of 16 amino acids. CDR1 is ENHRY, CDR2 SYGVKD, per germline. The CDR3: CAISDVLLSSGNTIYF. In DNA, the CDR3 is TGTGCCATCAGTGACGTCTTACTGAGCTCTGGAAACACCATATATTTT.

In its sample, this clonotype was seen many times. The chain employs TRBV7-3 and TRBJ2-2; TRBD2 agrees at 7 bases. Unmatched junction bases numbered 10, after V lost 5 bases and J lost 1 base. Germline V gene lookup returns CDR1 SGHTA and CDR2 FQGTGA. The CDR3 length is 17 residues. The CDR3 DNA sequence: TGTGCCAGCAGCCTCACCCCGGGACTACTGAACACCGGGGAGCTGTTTTTT. Protein sequence: CASSLTPGLLNTGELFF.

V is TRBV7-9 and J is TRBJ1-1; D remains unclear. This CDR3 is 13 amino acids long. Trimming removed 0 bases at V and 7 bases at J, with 9 bases between. The germline gives CDR1 SEHNR, CDR2 FQNEAQ (reference sequence). The CDR3 here is CASSLARRFEAFF. As DNA, the CDR3 is TGTGCCAGCAGCTTAGCGCGACGATTTGAAGCTTTCTTT.

The rearrangement joins TRBV28 to TRBJ2-5, with D uncertain. CDR3 length equals 14 residues. Per germline, CDR1 MDHEN and CDR2 SYDVKM. V gave up 5 bases and J gave up 9 bases, with 19 bases separating them. The CDR3 loop reads CASSPWSSPGAQYF. The DNA of the CDR3 is TGTGCCAGCAGTCCCTGGAGTAGCCCCGGTGCCCAGTACTTC. Full variable domain (rest looked up from reference TRBV28 and TRBJ2-5): DVKVTQSSRYLVKRTGEKVFLECVQDMDHENMFWYRQDPGLGLRLIYFSYDVKMKEKGDIPEGYSVSREKKERFSLILESASTNQTSMYLCASSPWSSPGAQYFGPGTRLLVL.

This clonotype has a count of ten or more. The genes are TRBV9 and TRBJ1-2; D gene ambiguous. This CDR3 region has 12 residues. Germline CDR1 and CDR2: SGDLS and YYNGEE. Trimming removed 4 bases at V and 8 bases at J, with 12 bases between. This CDR3 is CASSPREAGYTF. The CDR3 DNA is TGTGCCAGCAGCCCTCGGGAGGCGGGCTACACCTTC.

This clonotype was seen many times. This sequence joins TRBV6-1 and TRBJ2-7; TRBD1 or TRBD2 may be the D gene (5 bases each). In germline, CDR1 is MNHNS, CDR2 SASEGT. V lost 2 bases, J lost 5 bases, and 7 bases lay in between. This CDR3 is 12 amino acids long. CDR3 bases: TGTGCCAGCAGTGAACGAGGGGACGAGCAGTACTTC. Its protein product is CASSERGDEQYF.

At least ten counts were recorded for this clonotype. The rearrangement joins TRBV29-1 to TRBJ2-5, with D maybe TRBD2 (5 bases). The germline CDR1 and CDR2 sequences are SQVTM and ANQGSEA. The CDR3 has 11 residues. V gave up 2 bases and J gave up 4 bases, with 5 bases separating them. The CDR3 region has the DNA TGCAGCGTTGAAACTAGAGAGACCCAGTACTTC. It specifies CSVETRETQYF.

Only a few counts were recorded for this clonotype. This sequence joins TRBV29-1 and TRBJ1-4; 8 positions match TRBD1. Trimming took 5 bases from V and 7 from J; bases not matched to a gene: 3. This CDR3 is 12 amino acids long. The germline V gene has CDR1 SQVTM and CDR2 ANQGSEA. The CDR3 loop is CSVRQGSEKLFF. The DNA of the CDR3 is TGCAGCGTTAGACAGGGGAGTGAAAAACTGTTTTTT. The full variable domain, its missing parts supplied by reference TRBV29-1 and TRBJ1-4, is SAVISQKPSRDICQRGTSLTIQCQVDSQVTMMFWYRQQPGQSLTLIATANQGSEATYESGFVIDKFPISRPNLTFSTLTVSNMSPEDSSIYLCSVRQGSEKLFFGSGTQLSVL.

This clonotype was counted ten times or more. The chain recombines TRBV6-1 with TRBJ2-7; tentatively, D is TRBD1 (5 bases). This CDR3 has 14 residues. Trimming shortened V by 6 bases and J by 4 bases, and 16 bases separated the two germline ends. The germline gives CDR1 MNHNS, CDR2 SASEGT. The DNA of the CDR3 is TGTGCCAGCAGACGCCCCGACAGACCATACGAGCAGTACGTC. It encodes CASRRPDRPYEQYV.

CDR3: CASSPGTGGLMNTEAFF. CDR3 DNA: TGTGCCAGCTCACCAGGGACAGGGGGCCTCATGAACACTGAAGCTTTCTTT. V and J are TRBV18 and TRBJ1-1; the match to TRBD1 covers 12 bases. The CDR3 consists of 17 residues. Germline V gene data show CDR1 as KGHSH and CDR2 as LQKENI. After removal of 2 bases from V and 0 bases from J, the junction contained 4 bases not matched to a gene.

This chain links TRBV29-1 with TRBJ1-4, with no clear D. Germline loops: CDR1 SQVTM, CDR2 ANQGSEA. There are 16 residues in the CDR3. V lost 7 bases, J lost 0 bases, and 18 bases lay in between. CDR3 sequence reads: CSAAPSSLTTNEKLFF. DNA for the CDR3: TGCAGCGCCGCCCCTTCGAGTTTAACAACTAATGAAAAACTGTTTTTT.

This clonotype was picked up a small number of times. For the CDR3, the DNA is TGCAGCGTTGACCCAGGGGGCCCATCGGACAGGGGTCACACTGAAGCTTTCTTT. This codes for CSVDPGGPSDRGHTEAFF. V gene TRBV29-1 combines with J gene TRBJ1-1, with TRBD1 matching over 9 bases. The CDR3 is 18 amino acids. Germline values: CDR1 SQVTM, CDR2 ANQGSEA. The V gene end was trimmed by 3 bases and the J gene end by 3 bases; junction bases not matched to a gene: 17.

This clonotype was counted only a few times. The J gene is TRBJ2-2, the V gene TRBV4-1; no reliable D call. The germline V gene has CDR1 MGHRA and CDR2 YSYEKL. There are 15 residues in the CDR3. With 0 bases removed from V and 5 bases from J, the gap between germline ends came to 10 bases. The CDR3 DNA sequence: TGCGCCAGCAGCCAAGATCCGAATCTGACCGGGGAGCTGTTTTTT. Protein: CASSQDPNLTGELFF.

This clonotype has a count of ten or more. The chain has TRBV7-2 and TRBJ2-2; TRBD2 might be the D (5 bases). This CDR3 contains 15 residues. Trimming pared 1 base from V and 3 bases from J, leaving 9 bases between. Per the germline V gene, CDR1 is SGHTA and CDR2 is FQGNSA. CDR3 region: CASSLGRTYTGELFF. The CDR3 coding sequence is TGTGCCAGCAGCTTAGGACGGACTTACACCGGGGAGCTGTTTTTT. Drawing the rest from reference TRBV7-2 and TRBJ2-2, the complete variable domain is GAGVSQSPSNKVTEKGKDVELRCDPISGHTALYWYRQSLGQGLEFLIYFQGNSAPDKSGLPSDRFSAERTGGSVSTLTIQRTQQEDSAVYLCASSLGRTYTGELFFGEGSRLTVL.

This clonotype was detected many times. The rearrangement uses TRBV5-1 and TRBJ2-5; D is unclear. CDR1 and CDR2 from the germline V gene are SGHRS and YFSETQ. The CDR3 length is 14 residues. Trimming left V 4 bases short and J 4 bases short, with 14 bases between. DNA of the CDR3: TGCGCCAGCAGCCTTATGGGGTCGGTAGAGACCCAGTACTTC. Encoded protein: CASSLMGSVETQYF. Variable domain in full (rest from reference TRBV5-1 and TRBJ2-5): KAGVTQTPRYLIKTRGQQVTLSCSPISGHRSVSWYQQTPGQGLQFLFEYFSETQRNKGNFPGRFSGRQFSNSRSEMNVSTLELGDSALYLCASSLMGSVETQYFGPGTRLLVL.

About this clonotype: A read error may be the cause here, since a much bigger clone is one base away. V usage is TRBV20-1 and J usage is TRBJ2-1; 7 bases map to TRBD1. This CDR3 region has 15 residues. Germline V gene data show CDR1 as DFQATT and CDR2 as SNEGSKA (reference sequence). The chain's CDR3 is CSARTGTDSYNEQSF. The CDR3 DNA is TGCAGTGCTAGAACCGGGACAGACTCCTACAATGAGCAGTCCTTC.

This clonotype was detected ten times or more. This chain joins TRBV12-5 and TRBJ1-1, with D maybe TRBD1 (5 bases). The CDR3 loop spans 17 amino acids. V lost 0 bases to trimming and J lost 2 bases, with 16 bases between them. CDR1 is LGHNT and CDR2 is FRNRAP in the germline V gene. Here the CDR3 DNA reads TGTGCTAGTGGTTTGGTATGGGATGGAGGGGATAACACTGAAGCTTTCTTT. It specifies CASGLVWDGGDNTEAFF.

Ten or more counts support this clonotype. J is TRBJ1-3 and V is TRBV7-2, with 7 bases lining up with TRBD1. Germline V gene sequence: CDR1 SGHTA, CDR2 FQGNSA. V shed 0 bases, J shed 2 bases, and the junction held 1 base outside the gene matches. The CDR3 is 15 amino acids. The CDR3 loop is CASSLATGTGNTIYF. In nucleotides, the CDR3 is TGTGCCAGCAGCTTAGCGACAGGGACTGGAAACACCATATATTTT.

The sample holds a few counts of this clonotype. CDR3 bases: TGTGCCAGCAGCCAATACAGGGGAAACTATGGCTACACCTTC. This codes for CASSQYRGNYGYTF. The chain links TRBV14 to TRBJ1-2; TRBD1 matches 7 bases. CDR3 length equals 14 residues. The ends lost 2 bases at V and 2 bases at J; junction bases unmatched: 2. Germline V CDR1 and CDR2: SGHDN, FVKESK.

This clonotype was counted at least ten times. The rearrangement uses TRBV24-1 and TRBJ2-1; D gene unclear. The germline gives CDR1 KGHDR, CDR2 SFDVKD. V was clipped by 4 bases and J by 0 bases, with 9 bases between them. The CDR3 sequence is 15 residues long. Here the CDR3 reads CATSEKINSYNEQFF. The DNA for the CDR3 is TGTGCCACCAGTGAAAAGATCAACTCCTACAATGAGCAGTTCTTC.

At least ten counts were recorded for this clonotype. The chain employs TRBV7-8 and TRBJ1-1; maybe TRBD1 (6 bases). This CDR3 has 14 amino acids. Trimming pared 2 bases from V and 3 bases from J, leaving 10 bases between. Germline V CDR1 and CDR2: SGHVS, FQNEAQ. CDR3 amino acids: CASSLQGPYTEAFF. In DNA, the CDR3 is TGTGCCAGCAGCTTACAGGGGCCTTACACTGAAGCTTTCTTT.

The gene calls are TRBV5-6 and TRBJ2-7; no clear D. V was pared by 4 bases and J by 2 bases, with 10 bases between. Germline CDR1 is SGHDT and CDR2 is YYEEEE. The CDR3 length is 13 residues. CDR3 nucleotides: TGTGCCAGCAGCACGGACCGAACCTACGAGCAGTACTTC. Translation gives CASSTDRTYEQYF.

This clonotype was counted many times. The chain combines TRBV29-1 with TRBJ2-3; 7 positions match TRBD1. Unmatched junction bases numbered 11, after V lost 4 bases and J lost 7 bases. Germline assignment: CDR1 SQVTM and CDR2 ANQGSEA. The CDR3 is made up of 14 amino acids. The CDR3 sequence: CSVAAGAGGYTQYF. CDR3 coding DNA: TGCAGCGTTGCCGCCGGGGCAGGGGGATATACGCAGTATTTT.